Sequencing of this TCR beta chain was carried out in a study of OX40 agonist ivuxolimab in advanced cancers. Notes on the study in general: Relative to CD4+ cells, CD8+ T cells on average had more expanded clones.

In regard to this clone: The antigen remains unidentified.

Clones were sequenced by immunoSEQ multiplex PCR, and TCRdb holds only the in-frame ones, with some missing. This sample has 55,000 to 65,000 clones, with 85% found just once. CDR1 is MDHEN and CDR2 is SYDVKM in the germline V gene. This CDR3 spans 17 amino acids. Trimming removed 2 bases at V and 2 bases at J, with 19 bases between. The clonotype originates from an adult with an advanced solid tumor such as melanoma, head and neck, liver or kidney cancer. The source was CD4+ or CD8+ T cells sorted from blood, collected in a trial of the OX40 agonist ivuxolimab. The rearrangement links TRBV28 to TRBJ2-7, with D tentatively TRBD1 (6 bases). The CDR3 nucleotides are TGTGCCAGCAGTTTAATGGGTTCAACAGGGAATCCCTACGAGCAGTACTTC. Its protein is CASSLMGSTGNPYEQYF.